This is a list of T cell receptor beta chains from one sample in a study of T cells in Graves' hyperthyroidism and ophthalmopathy. MiXCR was run by TCRdb on the multiplex PCR reads, yielding one entry per CDR3 protein. The table records 690,000 or so distinct CDR3 sequences, around 20% of them present only once. Sequenced sample: blood. Source of these receptors: a woman aged 45 to 65 with Graves' hyperthyroidism that later progressed to Graves' ophthalmopathy. Both conserved end residues are part of each CDR3. Each record gives: CDR3 length, J gene, V gene, D gene, clone size, CDR3 protein, CDR3 DNA. D genes are given only for firm matches. The listing skips clone size in some rows; elsewhere it reads once, few, many or a size class.

cdr3_length: 14
j_call: TRBJ2-2
v_call: TRBV4-3
d_call: .
clone_size: few
cdr3_aa: CASSQVIYTGELFF
cdr3_nt: TGCGCCAGCAGCCAAGTAATATACACCGGGGAGCTGTTTTTT

cdr3_length: 14
j_call: TRBJ2-7
v_call: TRBV10-3
d_call: .
clone_size: .
cdr3_aa: CAISEERTPNEQYF
cdr3_nt: TGTGCCATCAGTGAGGAAAGGACACCCAACGAGCAGTACTTC

cdr3_length: 20
j_call: TRBJ2-7
v_call: TRBV27
d_call: .
clone_size: many
cdr3_aa: CASSLSPGALGPRSSYEQYF
cdr3_nt: TGTGCCAGCAGTTTATCCCCTGGGGCCCTCGGACCCCGCAGCTCCTACGAGCAGTACTTC

cdr3_length: 16
j_call: TRBJ1-1
v_call: TRBV3-1
d_call: .
clone_size: .
cdr3_aa: CASSQGPWGRNTEAFF
cdr3_nt: TGTGCCAGCAGCCAAGGGCCATGGGGCAGGAACACTGAAGCTTTCTTT

cdr3_length: 14
j_call: TRBJ2-7
v_call: TRBV11-2
d_call: .
clone_size: many
cdr3_aa: CASSFGGADYEQYF
cdr3_nt: TGTGCCAGCAGCTTTGGGGGGGCCGACTACGAGCAGTACTTC

cdr3_length: 15
j_call: TRBJ2-1
v_call: TRBV5-1
d_call: .
clone_size: many
cdr3_aa: CASSLAQSIYNEQFF
cdr3_nt: TGCGCCAGCAGCTTGGCACAGAGCATCTACAATGAGCAGTTCTTC

cdr3_length: 15
j_call: TRBJ2-2
v_call: TRBV3-1
d_call: .
clone_size: many
cdr3_aa: CASSQDDWVAGELFF
cdr3_nt: TGTGCCAGCAGCCAAGACGATTGGGTTGCCGGGGAGCTGTTTTTT

cdr3_length: 17
j_call: TRBJ2-5
v_call: TRBV6-1
d_call: TRBD1
clone_size: once
cdr3_aa: CASSPGQGTRGQETQYF
cdr3_nt: TGTGCCAGCAGCCCGGGACAGGGGACAAGGGGCCAAGAGACCCAGTACTTC

cdr3_length: 17
j_call: TRBJ2-3
v_call: TRBV5-1
d_call: TRBD2
clone_size: .
cdr3_aa: CASSLPPDSGGTDTQYF
cdr3_nt: TGCGCCAGCAGCTTGCCCCCCGATAGCGGGGGAACAGATACGCAGTATTTT

cdr3_length: 15
j_call: TRBJ2-3
v_call: TRBV6-6
d_call: .
clone_size: many
cdr3_aa: CASSYSSNRPDTQYF
cdr3_nt: TGTGCCAGCAGTTACTCGTCAAATCGCCCAGATACGCAGTATTTT

cdr3_length: 14
j_call: TRBJ1-1
v_call: TRBV18
d_call: .
clone_size: many
cdr3_aa: CASSPPKTNLEAFF
cdr3_nt: TGTGCCAGCTCACCCCCCAAGACCAACCTTGAAGCTTTCTTT

cdr3_length: 15
j_call: TRBJ2-3
v_call: TRBV12-5
d_call: .
clone_size: many
cdr3_aa: CASGRVQGGADTQYF
cdr3_nt: TGTGCTAGTGGACGAGTACAGGGTGGCGCAGATACGCAGTATTTT

cdr3_length: 17
j_call: TRBJ1-4
v_call: TRBV2
d_call: TRBD1
clone_size: few
cdr3_aa: CASSEAPQGWGNEKLFF
cdr3_nt: TGTGCCAGCAGTGAAGCGCCACAGGGGTGGGGAAATGAAAAACTGTTTTTT

cdr3_length: 16
j_call: TRBJ2-1
v_call: TRBV9
d_call: .
clone_size: .
cdr3_aa: CASSDPTKAGGHEQFF
cdr3_nt: TGTGCCAGCAGCGACCCAACTAAGGCTGGAGGCCATGAGCAGTTCTTC

cdr3_length: 13
j_call: TRBJ2-1
v_call: TRBV18
d_call: .
clone_size: .
cdr3_aa: CASSQDPGAVQFF
cdr3_nt: TGTGCCAGCTCACAAGATCCGGGGGCCGTGCAGTTCTTC

cdr3_length: 15
j_call: TRBJ2-1
v_call: TRBV7-8
d_call: .
clone_size: many
cdr3_aa: CASSRSGTSYNEQFF
cdr3_nt: TGTGCCAGCAGCCGCTCGGGAACCTCCTACAATGAGCAGTTCTTC

cdr3_length: 15
j_call: TRBJ1-5
v_call: TRBV7-8
d_call: .
clone_size: many
cdr3_aa: CASSSYREVKQPQHF
cdr3_nt: TGTGCCAGCAGCTCATACAGGGAGGTGAAACAGCCCCAGCATTTT

cdr3_length: 16
j_call: TRBJ1-6
v_call: TRBV4-1
d_call: TRBD1
clone_size: few
cdr3_aa: CASSQDSGSGGSPLHF
cdr3_nt: TGCGCCAGCAGCCAAGATTCTGGTTCAGGGGGATCACCCCTCCACTTT

cdr3_length: 13
j_call: TRBJ1-1
v_call: TRBV6-1
d_call: TRBD1
clone_size: once
cdr3_aa: CASSEPRDSEAFF
cdr3_nt: TGTGCCAGCAGTGAACCTCGGGACAGCGAAGCTTTCTTT

cdr3_length: 14
j_call: TRBJ2-3
v_call: TRBV27
d_call: .
clone_size: .
cdr3_aa: CASSLGVRTDTQYF
cdr3_nt: TGTGCCAGCAGCCTCGGGGTGCGGACAGATACGCAGTATTTT

cdr3_length: 14
j_call: TRBJ1-2
v_call: TRBV29-1
d_call: .
clone_size: .
cdr3_aa: CSVEGPLGAYGYTF
cdr3_nt: TGCAGCGTCGAAGGGCCATTAGGGGCCTATGGCTACACCTTC

cdr3_length: 15
j_call: TRBJ2-1
v_call: TRBV6-2/TRBV6-3
d_call: TRBD2
clone_size: few
cdr3_aa: CASSYVGLTYNEQFF
cdr3_nt: TGTGCCAGCAGTTACGTGGGACTAACATACAATGAGCAGTTCTTC

cdr3_length: 13
j_call: TRBJ1-1
v_call: TRBV20-1
d_call: .
clone_size: many
cdr3_aa: CSATYWATGEAFF
cdr3_nt: TGCAGTGCTACCTACTGGGCGACGGGTGAAGCTTTCTTT

cdr3_length: 13
j_call: TRBJ1-6
v_call: TRBV9
d_call: .
clone_size: few
cdr3_aa: CASSVRSNSPLHF
cdr3_nt: TGTGCCAGCAGCGTACGGTCAAATTCACCCCTCCACTTT

cdr3_length: 14
j_call: TRBJ2-7
v_call: TRBV7-3
d_call: TRBD1
clone_size: few
cdr3_aa: CASSPGQDSGEQYF
cdr3_nt: TGTGCCAGCAGCCCGGGACAGGACTCTGGGGAGCAGTACTTC

cdr3_length: 15
j_call: TRBJ1-1
v_call: TRBV12-3/TRBV12-4
d_call: .
clone_size: many
cdr3_aa: CASSLNTVMNTEAFF
cdr3_nt: TGTGCCAGCAGTTTAAATACGGTAATGAACACTGAAGCTTTCTTT

cdr3_length: 14
j_call: TRBJ2-3
v_call: TRBV7-2
d_call: TRBD2
clone_size: many
cdr3_aa: CASGRLAGADTQYF
cdr3_nt: TGTGCCAGCGGAAGACTAGCGGGGGCAGATACGCAGTATTTT

cdr3_length: 16
j_call: TRBJ2-3
v_call: TRBV5-1
d_call: .
clone_size: .
cdr3_aa: CASSLAGGLNTDTQYF
cdr3_nt: TGCGCCAGCAGCTTAGCCGGAGGACTTAACACAGATACGCAGTATTTT

cdr3_length: 16
j_call: TRBJ1-2
v_call: TRBV11-2
d_call: .
clone_size: few
cdr3_aa: CASSRRSWDQTYGYTF
cdr3_nt: TGTGCCAGCAGCCGGAGGTCTTGGGACCAGACCTATGGCTACACCTTC

cdr3_length: 11
j_call: TRBJ2-1
v_call: TRBV29-1
d_call: .
clone_size: once
cdr3_aa: CSLQGMDEQFF
cdr3_nt: TGCAGCCTACAGGGAATGGATGAGCAGTTCTTC

cdr3_length: 12
j_call: TRBJ2-7
v_call: TRBV7-7
d_call: .
clone_size: many
cdr3_aa: CASRQHGVEQYF
cdr3_nt: TGTGCTAGCAGACAACATGGGGTCGAGCAGTACTTC

cdr3_length: 18
j_call: TRBJ2-3
v_call: TRBV3-1
d_call: TRBD2
clone_size: .
cdr3_aa: CASSQVSTLLAGFGTQYF
cdr3_nt: TGTGCCAGCAGCCAAGTATCTACCCTACTAGCGGGGTTTGGTACGCAGTATTTT

cdr3_length: 15
j_call: TRBJ1-2
v_call: TRBV9
d_call: .
clone_size: .
cdr3_aa: CASSVDGQPNYGYTF
cdr3_nt: TGTGCCAGCAGCGTAGATGGACAGCCTAACTATGGCTACACCTTC

cdr3_length: 11
j_call: TRBJ2-4
v_call: TRBV12-3/TRBV12-4
d_call: .
clone_size: few
cdr3_aa: CARTPHGIQYF
cdr3_nt: TGTGCCAGGACACCACACGGCATTCAGTACTTC

cdr3_length: 19
j_call: TRBJ2-1
v_call: TRBV19
d_call: TRBD2
clone_size: once
cdr3_aa: CASSSPRLAGGLSYNEQFF
cdr3_nt: TGTGCCAGTAGTTCCCCACGGCTAGCGGGGGGTCTCTCCTACAATGAGCAGTTCTTC

cdr3_length: 16
j_call: TRBJ1-2
v_call: TRBV13
d_call: .
clone_size: once
cdr3_aa: CASSLGPGTSNYGYTF
cdr3_nt: TGTGCCAGCAGCTTAGGTCCCGGGACTTCTAACTATGGCTACACCTTC

cdr3_length: 15
j_call: TRBJ1-2
v_call: TRBV4-1
d_call: .
clone_size: few
cdr3_aa: CASGRTRNDYYGYTF
cdr3_nt: TGCGCCAGCGGACGAACGCGGAATGATTACTATGGCTACACCTTC

cdr3_length: 16
j_call: TRBJ1-6
v_call: TRBV27
d_call: TRBD1
clone_size: many
cdr3_aa: CASSYTTGESNSPLHF
cdr3_nt: TGTGCCAGCAGTTATACAACAGGGGAGAGTAATTCACCCCTCCACTTT

cdr3_length: 14
j_call: TRBJ2-4
v_call: TRBV11-2
d_call: .
clone_size: many
cdr3_aa: CASTENPAKNIQYF
cdr3_nt: TGTGCCAGCACCGAAAATCCAGCCAAAAACATTCAGTACTTC

cdr3_length: 18
j_call: TRBJ2-1
v_call: TRBV18
d_call: .
clone_size: many
cdr3_aa: CASSPGTRGVNSYNEQFF
cdr3_nt: TGTGCCAGCTCACCCGGCACGAGGGGGGTGAACTCCTACAATGAGCAGTTCTTC

cdr3_length: 13
j_call: TRBJ1-2
v_call: TRBV29-1
d_call: TRBD1
clone_size: few
cdr3_aa: CSVTPGTDYGYTF
cdr3_nt: TGCAGCGTCACGCCCGGGACAGACTATGGCTACACCTTC

cdr3_length: 11
j_call: TRBJ1-1
v_call: TRBV30
d_call: .
clone_size: many
cdr3_aa: CAWGWGTEAFF
cdr3_nt: TGTGCCTGGGGATGGGGGACTGAAGCTTTCTTT

cdr3_length: 15
j_call: TRBJ1-2
v_call: TRBV9
d_call: .
clone_size: .
cdr3_aa: CASSVGVGANGGYTF
cdr3_nt: TGTGCCAGCAGCGTAGGTGTGGGGGCGAATGGTGGCTACACCTTC

cdr3_length: 16
j_call: TRBJ2-4
v_call: TRBV5-1
d_call: .
clone_size: few
cdr3_aa: CASSLAGQAGQNIQYF
cdr3_nt: TGCGCCAGCAGCTTGGCCGGGCAGGCGGGCCAAAACATTCAGTACTTC

cdr3_length: 14
j_call: TRBJ1-5
v_call: TRBV27
d_call: .
clone_size: few
cdr3_aa: CASSLDGPDQPQHF
cdr3_nt: TGTGCCAGCAGTCTCGACGGGCCCGATCAGCCCCAGCATTTT

cdr3_length: 13
j_call: TRBJ1-5
v_call: TRBV15
d_call: .
clone_size: few
cdr3_aa: CATSRGSNQPQHF
cdr3_nt: TGTGCCACCAGCCGTGGATCCAATCAGCCCCAGCATTTT

cdr3_length: 17
j_call: TRBJ1-6
v_call: TRBV15
d_call: .
clone_size: .
cdr3_aa: CATSRDYGDSYNSPLHF
cdr3_nt: TGTGCCACCAGCAGAGATTATGGGGACTCCTATAATTCACCCCTCCACTTT

cdr3_length: 16
j_call: TRBJ2-1
v_call: TRBV20-1
d_call: .
clone_size: .
cdr3_aa: CSARVAVPSSYNEQFF
cdr3_nt: TGCAGTGCTAGAGTAGCGGTCCCGAGCTCCTACAATGAGCAGTTCTTC

cdr3_length: 13
j_call: TRBJ1-1
v_call: TRBV6-6
d_call: .
clone_size: .
cdr3_aa: CASSYSGGPEAFF
cdr3_nt: TGTGCCAGCAGTTACTCGGGGGGCCCTGAAGCTTTCTTT

cdr3_length: 13
j_call: TRBJ2-7
v_call: TRBV6-5
d_call: .
clone_size: .
cdr3_aa: CASSYQERDEQYF
cdr3_nt: TGTGCCAGCAGTTACCAGGAGAGGGACGAGCAGTACTTC

cdr3_length: 16
j_call: TRBJ2-1
v_call: TRBV13
d_call: .
clone_size: many
cdr3_aa: CASSSRGTSSYNEQFF
cdr3_nt: TGTGCCAGCAGCTCACGAGGAACCAGCTCCTACAATGAGCAGTTCTTC